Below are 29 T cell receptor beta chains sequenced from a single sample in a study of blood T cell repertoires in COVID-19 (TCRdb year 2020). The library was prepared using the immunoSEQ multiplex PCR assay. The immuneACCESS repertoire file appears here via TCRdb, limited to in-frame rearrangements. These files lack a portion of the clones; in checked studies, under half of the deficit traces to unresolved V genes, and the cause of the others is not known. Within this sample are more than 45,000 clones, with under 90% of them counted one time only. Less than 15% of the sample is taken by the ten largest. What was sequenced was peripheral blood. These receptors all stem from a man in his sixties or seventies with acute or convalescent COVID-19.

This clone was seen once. CDR3 loop: CASSYRRRGSGTDTQYF. Here the CDR3 DNA reads TGTGCCAGCAGTTACCGACGCAGGGGATCGGGCACAGATACGCAGTATTTT. J is TRBJ2-3 and V is TRBV6-2 or TRBV6-3; D is possibly TRBD1 (6 bases). V lost 2 bases to trimming and J lost 1 base, with 16 bases between them. Germline V gives CDR1 MNHEY, CDR2 SVGEGT. The CDR3 covers 17 residues.

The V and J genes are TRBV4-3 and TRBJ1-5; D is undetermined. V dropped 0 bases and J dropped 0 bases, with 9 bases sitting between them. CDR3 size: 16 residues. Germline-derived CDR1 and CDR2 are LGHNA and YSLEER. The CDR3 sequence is CASSQEVHGSNQPQHF. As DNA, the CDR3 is TGCGCCAGCAGCCAAGAGGTCCACGGTAGCAATCAGCCCCAGCATTTT.

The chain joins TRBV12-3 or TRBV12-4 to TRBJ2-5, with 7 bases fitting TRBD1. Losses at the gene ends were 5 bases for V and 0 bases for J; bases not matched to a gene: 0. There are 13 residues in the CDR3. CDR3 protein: CASSGTDQETQYF. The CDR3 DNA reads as TGTGCCAGCAGTGGGACAGACCAAGAGACCCAGTACTTC.

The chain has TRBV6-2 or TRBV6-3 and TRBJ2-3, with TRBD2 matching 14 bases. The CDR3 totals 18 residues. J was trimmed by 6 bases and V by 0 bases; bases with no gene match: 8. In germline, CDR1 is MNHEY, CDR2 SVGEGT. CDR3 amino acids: CASSYSPGLAGASDTQYF. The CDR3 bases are TGTGCCAGCAGTTACTCGCCGGGACTAGCGGGAGCATCTGATACGCAGTATTTT.

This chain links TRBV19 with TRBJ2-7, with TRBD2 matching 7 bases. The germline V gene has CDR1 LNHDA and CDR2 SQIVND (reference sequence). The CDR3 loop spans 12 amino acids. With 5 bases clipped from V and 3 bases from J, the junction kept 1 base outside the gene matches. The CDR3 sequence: CASSRDYYEQYF. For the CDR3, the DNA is TGTGCCAGTAGTCGGGACTACTACGAGCAGTACTTC. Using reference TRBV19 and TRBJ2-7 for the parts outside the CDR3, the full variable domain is DGGITQSPKYLFRKEGQNVTLSCEQNLNHDAMYWYRQDPGQGLRLIYYSQIVNDFQKGDIAEGYSVSREKKESFPLTVTSAQKNPTAFYLCASSRDYYEQYFGPGTRLTVT.

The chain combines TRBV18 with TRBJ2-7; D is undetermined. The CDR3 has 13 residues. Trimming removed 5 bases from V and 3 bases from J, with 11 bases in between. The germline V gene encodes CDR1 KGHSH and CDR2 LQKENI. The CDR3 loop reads CASSVSTNYEQYV. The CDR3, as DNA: TGTGCCAGCTCAGTCTCTACTAACTACGAGCAGTACGTC.

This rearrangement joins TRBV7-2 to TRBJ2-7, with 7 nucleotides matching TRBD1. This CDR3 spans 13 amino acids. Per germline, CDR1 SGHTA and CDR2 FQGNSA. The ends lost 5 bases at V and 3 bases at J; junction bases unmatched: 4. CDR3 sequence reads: CASSRDSYYEQYV. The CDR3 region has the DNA TGTGCCAGCAGCCGGGACAGCTACTACGAGCAGTACGTC.

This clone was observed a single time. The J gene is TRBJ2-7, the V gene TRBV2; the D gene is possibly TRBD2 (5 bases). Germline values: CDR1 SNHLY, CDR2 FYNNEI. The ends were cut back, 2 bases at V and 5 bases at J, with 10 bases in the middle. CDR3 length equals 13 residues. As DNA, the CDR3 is TGTGCCAGCAGTGAAATAGCGCCCCACGAGCAGTACTTC. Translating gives CASSEIAPHEQYF. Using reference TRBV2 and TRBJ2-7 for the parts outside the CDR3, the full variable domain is EPEVTQTPSHQVTQMGQEVILRCVPISNHLYFYWYRQILGQKVEFLVSFYNNEISEKSEIFDDQFSVERPDGSNFTLKIRSTKLEDSAMYFCASSEIAPHEQYFGPGTRLTVT.

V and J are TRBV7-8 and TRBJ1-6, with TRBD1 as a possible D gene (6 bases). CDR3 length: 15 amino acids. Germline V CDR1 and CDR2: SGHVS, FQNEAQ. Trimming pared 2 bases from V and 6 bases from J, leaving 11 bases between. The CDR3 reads CASSLMWTVNSPLHF. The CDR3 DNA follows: TGTGCCAGCAGCTTAATGTGGACAGTTAATTCACCCCTCCACTTT.

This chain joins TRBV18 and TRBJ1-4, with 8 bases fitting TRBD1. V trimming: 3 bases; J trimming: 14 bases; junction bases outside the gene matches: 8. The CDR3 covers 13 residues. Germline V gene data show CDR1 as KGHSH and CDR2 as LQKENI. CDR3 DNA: TGTGCCAGCTCACCTACGGACAGGGTACGGCTGTTTTTT. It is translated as CASSPTDRVRLFF.

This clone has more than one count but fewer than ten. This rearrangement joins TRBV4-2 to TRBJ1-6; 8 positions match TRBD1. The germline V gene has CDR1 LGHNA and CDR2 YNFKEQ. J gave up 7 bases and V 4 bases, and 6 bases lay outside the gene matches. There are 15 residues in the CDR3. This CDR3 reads CASSPQTGDNSPLHF. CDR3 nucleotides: TGTGCCAGCAGCCCCCAGACAGGGGACAATTCACCCCTCCACTTT.

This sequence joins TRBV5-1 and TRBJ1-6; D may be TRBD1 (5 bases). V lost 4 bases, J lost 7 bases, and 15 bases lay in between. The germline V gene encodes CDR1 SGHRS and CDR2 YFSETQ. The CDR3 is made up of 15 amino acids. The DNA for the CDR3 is TGCGCCAGCAGCCCAGTAGACAGTAGAAATTCACCCCTCCACTTT. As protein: CASSPVDSRNSPLHF. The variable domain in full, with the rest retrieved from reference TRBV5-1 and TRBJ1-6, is KAGVTQTPRYLIKTRGQQVTLSCSPISGHRSVSWYQQTPGQGLQFLFEYFSETQRNKGNFPGRFSGRQFSNSRSEMNVSTLELGDSALYLCASSPVDSRNSPLHFGNGTRLTVT.

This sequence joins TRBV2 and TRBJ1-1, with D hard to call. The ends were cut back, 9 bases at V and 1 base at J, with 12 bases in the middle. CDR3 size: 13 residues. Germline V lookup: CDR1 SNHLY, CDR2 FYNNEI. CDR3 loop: CASYYTGNTEAFF. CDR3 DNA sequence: TGTGCCAGTTATTATACGGGGAACACTGAAGCTTTCTTT.

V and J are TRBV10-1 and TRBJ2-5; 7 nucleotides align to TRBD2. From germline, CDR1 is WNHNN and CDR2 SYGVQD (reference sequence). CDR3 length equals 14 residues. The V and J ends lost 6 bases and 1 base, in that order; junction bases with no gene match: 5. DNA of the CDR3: TGCGCCAGCAGCACGGGGGGAGGCCAAGAGACCCAGTACTTC. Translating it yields CASSTGGGQETQYF.

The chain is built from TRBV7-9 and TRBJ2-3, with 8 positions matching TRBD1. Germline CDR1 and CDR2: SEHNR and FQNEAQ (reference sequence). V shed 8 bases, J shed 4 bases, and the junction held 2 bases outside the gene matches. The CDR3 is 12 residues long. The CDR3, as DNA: TGTGCCAGCCGGACAGGGTCAGATACGCAGTATTTT. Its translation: CASRTGSDTQYF.

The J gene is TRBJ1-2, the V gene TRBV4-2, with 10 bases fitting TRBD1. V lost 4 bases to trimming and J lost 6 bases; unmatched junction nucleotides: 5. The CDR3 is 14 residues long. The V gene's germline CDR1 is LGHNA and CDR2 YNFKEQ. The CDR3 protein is CASSPIDRGHGYTF. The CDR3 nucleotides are TGTGCCAGCAGCCCAATTGACAGGGGGCATGGCTACACCTTC.

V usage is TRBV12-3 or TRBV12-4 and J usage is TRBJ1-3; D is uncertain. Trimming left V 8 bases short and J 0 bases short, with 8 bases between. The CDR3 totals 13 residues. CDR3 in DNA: TGTGCCAGCCTACGCCACTCTGGAAACACCATATATTTT. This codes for CASLRHSGNTIYF.

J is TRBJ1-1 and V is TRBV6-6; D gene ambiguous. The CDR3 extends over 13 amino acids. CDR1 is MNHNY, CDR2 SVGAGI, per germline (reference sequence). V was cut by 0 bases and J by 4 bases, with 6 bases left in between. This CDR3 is CASSYSAGTEAFF. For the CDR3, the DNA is TGTGCCAGCAGTTACTCTGCGGGCACTGAAGCTTTCTTT.

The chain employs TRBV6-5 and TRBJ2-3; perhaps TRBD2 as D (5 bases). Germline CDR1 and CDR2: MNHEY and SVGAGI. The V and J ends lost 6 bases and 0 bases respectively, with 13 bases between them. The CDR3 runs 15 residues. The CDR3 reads CASSHQAVSTDTQYF. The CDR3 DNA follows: TGTGCCAGCAGCCACCAAGCGGTGAGCACAGATACGCAGTATTTT.

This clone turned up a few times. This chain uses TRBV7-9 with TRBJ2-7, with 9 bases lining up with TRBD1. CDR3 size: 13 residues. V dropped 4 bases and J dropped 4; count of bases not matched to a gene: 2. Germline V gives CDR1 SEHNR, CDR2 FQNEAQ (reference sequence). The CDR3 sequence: CASSSQGAYEQYV. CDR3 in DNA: TGTGCCAGCAGCTCACAGGGGGCTTACGAGCAGTACGTC.

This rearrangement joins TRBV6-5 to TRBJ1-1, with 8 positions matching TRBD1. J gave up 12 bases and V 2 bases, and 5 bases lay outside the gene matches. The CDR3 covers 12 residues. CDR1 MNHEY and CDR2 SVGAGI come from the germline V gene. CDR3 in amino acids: CASSYDRGKTFF. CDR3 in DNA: TGTGCCAGCAGTTACGACAGGGGTAAAACTTTCTTT.

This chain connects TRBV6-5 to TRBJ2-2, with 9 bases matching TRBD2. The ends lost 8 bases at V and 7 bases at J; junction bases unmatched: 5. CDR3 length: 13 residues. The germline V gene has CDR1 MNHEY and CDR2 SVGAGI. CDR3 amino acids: CASYSGRIGELFF. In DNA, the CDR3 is TGTGCCAGCTATAGCGGGAGAATCGGGGAGCTGTTTTTT.

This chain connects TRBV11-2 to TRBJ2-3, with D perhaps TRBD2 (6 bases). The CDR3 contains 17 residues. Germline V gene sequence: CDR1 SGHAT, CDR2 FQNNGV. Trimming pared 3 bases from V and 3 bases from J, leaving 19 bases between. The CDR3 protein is CASSLDSGRPLTDTQYF. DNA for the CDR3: TGTGCCAGCAGCTTGGATAGTGGGAGGCCCTTAACAGATACGCAGTATTTT.

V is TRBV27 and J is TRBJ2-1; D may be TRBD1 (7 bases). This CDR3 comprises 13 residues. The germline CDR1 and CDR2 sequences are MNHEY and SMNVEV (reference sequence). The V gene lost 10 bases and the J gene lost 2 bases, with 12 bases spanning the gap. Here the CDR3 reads CATQGGTYNEQFF. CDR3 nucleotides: TGTGCCACCCAGGGGGGTACCTACAATGAGCAGTTCTTC.

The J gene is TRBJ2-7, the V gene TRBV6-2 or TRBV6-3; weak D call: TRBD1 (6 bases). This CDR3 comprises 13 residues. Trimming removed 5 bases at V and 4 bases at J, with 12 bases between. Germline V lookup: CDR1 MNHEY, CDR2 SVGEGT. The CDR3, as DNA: TGTGCCAGCAGTGACAGGAAGACTTACGAGCAGTACGTC. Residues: CASSDRKTYEQYV.

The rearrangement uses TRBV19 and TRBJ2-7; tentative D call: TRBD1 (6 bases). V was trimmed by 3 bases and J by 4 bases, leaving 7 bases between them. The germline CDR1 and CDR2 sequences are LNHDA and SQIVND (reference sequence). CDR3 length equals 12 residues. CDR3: CASSIGTYEQYF. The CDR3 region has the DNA TGTGCCAGTAGTATCGGGACATACGAGCAGTACTTC.

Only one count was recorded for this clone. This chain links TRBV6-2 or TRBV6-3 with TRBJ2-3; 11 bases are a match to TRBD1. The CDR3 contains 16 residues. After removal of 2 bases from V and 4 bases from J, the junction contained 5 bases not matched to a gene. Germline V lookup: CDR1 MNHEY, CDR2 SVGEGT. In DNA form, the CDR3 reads TGTGCCAGCAGTTACGGTCCGGGACAGGGGGCAGATACGCAGTATTTT. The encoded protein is CASSYGPGQGADTQYF.

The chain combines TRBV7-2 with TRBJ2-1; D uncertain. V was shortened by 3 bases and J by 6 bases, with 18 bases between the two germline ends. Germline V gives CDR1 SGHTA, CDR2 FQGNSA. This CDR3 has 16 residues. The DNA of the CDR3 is TGTGCCAGCAGCTTCTCCTTTGGAGCAACGACCAATGAGCAGTTCTTC. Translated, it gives CASSFSFGATTNEQFF. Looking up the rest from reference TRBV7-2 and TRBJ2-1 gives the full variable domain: GAGVSQSPSNKVTEKGKDVELRCDPISGHTALYWYRQSLGQGLEFLIYFQGNSAPDKSGLPSDRFSAERTGGSVSTLTIQRTQQEDSAVYLCASSFSFGATTNEQFFGPGTRLTVL.

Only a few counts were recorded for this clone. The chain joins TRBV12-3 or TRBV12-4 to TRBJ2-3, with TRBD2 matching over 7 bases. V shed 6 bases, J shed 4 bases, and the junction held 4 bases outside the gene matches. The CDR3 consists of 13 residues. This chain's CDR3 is CASSPTSADTQYF. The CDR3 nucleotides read TGTGCCAGCAGCCCCACTAGCGCAGATACGCAGTATTTT.